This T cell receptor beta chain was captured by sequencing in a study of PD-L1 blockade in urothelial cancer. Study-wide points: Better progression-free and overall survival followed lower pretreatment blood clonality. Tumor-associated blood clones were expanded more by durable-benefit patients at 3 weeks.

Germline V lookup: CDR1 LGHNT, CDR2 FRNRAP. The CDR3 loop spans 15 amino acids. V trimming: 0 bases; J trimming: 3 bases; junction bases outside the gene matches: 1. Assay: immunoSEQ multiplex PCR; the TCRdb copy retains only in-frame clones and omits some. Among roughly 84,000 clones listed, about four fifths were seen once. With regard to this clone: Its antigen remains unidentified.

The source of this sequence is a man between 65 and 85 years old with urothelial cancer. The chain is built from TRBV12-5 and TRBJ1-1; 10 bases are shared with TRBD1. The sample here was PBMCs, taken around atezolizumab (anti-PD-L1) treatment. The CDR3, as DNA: TGTGCTAGTGGTTTGGTAGGGACAGGGGACACTGAAGCTTTCTTT. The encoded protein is CASGLVGTGDTEAFF.